This T cell receptor (beta chain) was recovered during a study of blood T cell repertoires in COVID-19. In the study overall: T cells, B-cell-depleted T cells, or PBMCs supplied cDNA or gDNA.

Trimming took 4 bases from V and 3 from J, leaving 14 bases between them. CDR3 length: 14 amino acids. Germline loops: CDR1 SGHRS, CDR2 YFSETQ. This clone was counted a few times. Original handling: How many nucleated cells were present was estimated from reference gene primer amplification. The method was immunoSEQ multiplex PCR; TCRdb's version includes in-frame clones alone and lacks a portion of them. The D gene and trimming were derived from the DNA, and the V and J assignments and clone size from that table. The sample holds 200,000 to 250,000 clones, roughly 90% seen once. This rearrangement joins TRBV5-1 to TRBJ2-7; a weak D match, TRBD1 (6 bases). This TCR was recovered from a woman in her sixties or seventies with acute or convalescent COVID-19. Input material: peripheral blood. CDR3 nucleotides: TGCGCCAGCAGCCCCACAGGGTTAGGCTACGAGCAGTACTTC. It specifies CASSPTGLGYEQYF.